These 9 T cell receptor beta chains were sequenced from one sample in a study of CD8 T cells in ankylosing spondylitis. Study-wide points: Typical of ankylosing spondylitis blood, it appeared, was a TCR beta motif of about eight highly homologous variants.

From the 5' RACE reads, TCRdb called clonotypes with MiXCR, one entry per CDR3 protein. This table has 670,000 or so distinct CDR3 sequences, 15% to 20% appearing once. Their specific antigens are unknown. The sequencing sample was made of blood, either unsorted or a sorted T cell fraction (not recorded which). The receptors derive from a male donor with ankylosing spondylitis.

This clonotype showed up just once. V gene TRBV14 combines with J gene TRBJ2-7; D not certain. V gave up 1 base and J gave up 3 bases, with 10 bases separating them. This CDR3 region has 14 residues. Germline V CDR1 and CDR2: SGHDN, FVKESK. CDR3 loop: CASSQVGRLYEQYF. In DNA, the CDR3 is TGTGCCAGCAGCCAAGTCGGACGACTCTACGAGCAGTACTTC.

This rearrangement joins TRBV2 to TRBJ1-1, with unresolved D. V was shortened by 7 bases and J by 2 bases, with 11 bases between the two germline ends. CDR3 length: 13 amino acids. Germline V lookup: CDR1 SNHLY, CDR2 FYNNEI. The CDR3 bases are TGTGCCAGCACAGGTCCGGGCAACACTGAAGCTTTCTTT. This translates into CASTGPGNTEAFF.

This clonotype was counted only a few times. This chain connects TRBV9 to TRBJ2-2; the D gene is possibly TRBD1 (5 bases). V lost 7 bases to trimming and J lost 2 bases, with 9 bases between them. CDR1 and CDR2 from the germline V gene are SGDLS and YYNGEE. The CDR3 is 13 residues long. CDR3 nucleotide sequence: TGTGCCAGCTTAGGGGTAAACACCGGGGAGCTGTTTTTT. Protein sequence: CASLGVNTGELFF.

The sample holds a few counts of this clonotype. The rearrangement joins TRBV7-2 to TRBJ2-3; D is unclear. This CDR3 comprises 14 residues. The germline CDR1 and CDR2 sequences are SGHTA and FQGNSA. V was shortened by 8 bases and J by 4 bases, with 16 bases between the two germline ends. CDR3 residues: CASLVDFGADTQYF. For the CDR3, the DNA is TGTGCCAGCCTAGTTGACTTCGGCGCAGATACGCAGTATTTT. The variable domain in full, completed from reference TRBV7-2 and TRBJ2-3, reads GAGVSQSPSNKVTEKGKDVELRCDPISGHTALYWYRQSLGQGLEFLIYFQGNSAPDKSGLPSDRFSAERTGGSVSTLTIQRTQQEDSAVYLCASLVDFGADTQYFGPGTRLTVL.

The chain is built from TRBV2 and TRBJ2-3, with D possibly TRBD1 on 5 matching bases. V lost 8 bases to trimming and J lost 6 bases, with 12 bases between them. The germline gives CDR1 SNHLY, CDR2 FYNNEI. CDR3 length: 12 residues. CDR3 region: CASRQGWDTQYF. CDR3 bases: TGTGCCAGCCGGCAGGGCTGGGATACGCAGTATTTT.

This chain links TRBV7-4 with TRBJ2-7; possible D gene TRBD2, 5 bases. V was clipped by 1 base and J by 3 bases, with 13 bases between them. From germline, CDR1 is SGHVT and CDR2 SQSDAQ. This CDR3 is 15 amino acids long. The CDR3 region has the DNA TGTGCCAGCAGCTTAGATAGAGGCCGGGGCTACGAGCAGTACTTC. This translates into CASSLDRGRGYEQYF.

In its sample, this clonotype was seen a few times. The chain recombines TRBV20-1 with TRBJ2-3; 10 bases agree with TRBD2. Germline assignment: CDR1 DFQATT and CDR2 SNEGSKA (reference sequence). V shed 3 bases and J 3 bases; nucleotides not matched to a gene: 12. This CDR3 has 17 residues. In DNA form, the CDR3 reads TGCAGTGCTAGGGGGGGGGACCTAGCGGGAGCTACAGATACGCAGTATTTT. Its protein is CSARGGDLAGATDTQYF.

This rearrangement joins TRBV30 to TRBJ1-5; D uncertain. The V gene lost 1 base and the J gene lost 7 bases, with 11 bases spanning the gap. Germline-derived CDR1 and CDR2 are GTSNPN and SVGIG (reference sequence). The CDR3 runs 13 residues. For the CDR3, the DNA is TGTGCCTGGAGTGCTGGGAGCGGGCAGCCCCAGCATTTT. It translates to CAWSAGSGQPQHF.

This clonotype appeared a few times. The chain joins TRBV9 to TRBJ1-3, with 7 positions matching TRBD1. The ends lost 3 bases at V and 2 bases at J; junction bases unmatched: 5. The CDR3 spans 15 residues. Germline V gene data show CDR1 as SGDLS and CDR2 as YYNGEE. CDR3 in DNA: TGTGCCAGCAGCGGAACAGGGGATCCTGGAAACACCATATATTTT. Translating it yields CASSGTGDPGNTIYF.